The clone carrying this TCR beta chain has a handful of counts. This specimen belongs to a study of blood T cell repertoires in COVID-19. The table came from immunoSEQ multiplex PCR; TCRdb's copy has only in-frame clones and leaves some out. Of some 100,000 clones in the sample, approximately 92% were seen once. The CDR3 length is 16 residues. Germline CDR1 is MDHEN and CDR2 is SYDVKM. With V trimmed by 2 bases and J by 4 bases, 8 bases remained unmatched. The rearrangement uses TRBV28 and TRBJ2-3, with TRBD2 identical over 8 bases. Sample: peripheral blood. This sequence was found in a man aged 65 to 85 with acute or convalescent COVID-19. The CDR3 DNA is TGTGCCAGCAGTTTACAGAAAGCGGGAGATGCAGATACGCAGTATTTT. Its translation: CASSLQKAGDADTQYF. The entire variable domain, with the rest obtained from reference TRBV28 and TRBJ2-3, is as follows: DVKVTQSSRYLVKRTGEKVFLECVQDMDHENMFWYRQDPGLGLRLIYFSYDVKMKEKGDIPEGYSVSREKKERFSLILESASTNQTSMYLCASSLQKAGDADTQYFGPGTRLTVL.